The source of this T cell receptor (beta chain) is a study of blood T cells in healthy people across ages. About this clonotype itself: The target antigen is unknown.

Then a second PCR, running roughly 7 to 11 cycles, was carried out with a sample-barcoded 5' primer and a J-beta primer mix. One entry per CDR3 protein results from TCRdb running MiXCR on the 5' RACE reads. The sample contains approximately 790,000 distinct CDR3 sequences, under 80% of which appear only once. Healthy Caucasian individuals from Russia aged roughly 6 to 90 were enrolled as donors. This CDR3 is built from 12 residues. Per germline, CDR1 SNHLY and CDR2 FYNNEI. V gave up 10 bases and J gave up 6 bases; unmatched junction bases: 6. Overall study results and limits: Per million T cells, the diversity of TCR beta decreased roughly linearly as age advanced.

The V and J genes are TRBV2 and TRBJ2-1, with 7 bases fitting TRBD1. The sequenced sample was blood. This TCR was recovered from a man in his thirties or forties in good health. The CDR3 loop is CAMLPGGNEQFF. CDR3 nucleotides: TGTGCCATGCTACCAGGGGGCAATGAGCAGTTCTTC.